These 10 T cell receptor beta chains came from one sample sequenced in a study of breast tumors, draining lymph nodes, adjacent tissues. TCRdb called the multiplex PCR reads again in MiXCR, with one record for every CDR3 protein. The sample has around 150,000 distinct CDR3 sequences, 20% to 25% seen once. The lymph nodes were axillary draining lymph nodes from breast cancer patients. Sample: axillary lymph node tissue. The receptors were gathered from a female donor with breast cancer. Some clones in this sample may be carry-over from other donors' samples.

This clonotype was counted many times. J is TRBJ2-5 and V is TRBV5-1; no clear D. This CDR3 has 12 amino acids. Germline lookup yields CDR1 SGHRS and CDR2 YFSETQ. V was pared by 0 bases and J by 5 bases, with 5 bases between. The CDR3 coding sequence is TGCGCCAGCAGCTTGGGAGAGGAGACCCAGTACTTC. Its protein product is CASSLGEETQYF. Supplemented by reference TRBV5-1 and TRBJ2-5, the full variable domain reads KAGVTQTPRYLIKTRGQQVTLSCSPISGHRSVSWYQQTPGQGLQFLFEYFSETQRNKGNFPGRFSGRQFSNSRSEMNVSTLELGDSALYLCASSLGEETQYFGPGTRLLVL.

Many counts were recorded for this clonotype. The gene calls are TRBV19 and TRBJ2-1; D is possibly TRBD1 or TRBD2 (5 bases each). The CDR3 runs to 15 residues. Germline V CDR1 and CDR2: LNHDA, SQIVND (reference sequence). V was trimmed by 5 bases and J by 8 bases, leaving 19 bases between them. CDR3 bases: TGTGCCAGTAGTCCCGGGGACCCGTCTGGGGATGAGCAGTTCTTC. It is translated as CASSPGDPSGDEQFF.

This clonotype has more than one count but fewer than ten. The gene calls are TRBV28 and TRBJ1-6; no firm D call. V was trimmed by 5 bases and J by 10 bases, leaving 15 bases between them. The CDR3 has 14 amino acids. The germline V gene has CDR1 MDHEN and CDR2 SYDVKM. The CDR3 sequence is CASSKGTGGSPLHF. The CDR3 DNA is TGTGCCAGCAGTAAGGGCACCGGCGGGTCACCCCTCCACTTT.

This clonotype was seen at least ten times. The chain joins TRBV6-6 to TRBJ2-7; 13 nucleotides align to TRBD2. The CDR3 runs 19 residues. Germline CDR1 and CDR2: MNHNY and SVGAGI (reference sequence). The V and J ends lost 6 bases and 5 bases, in that order; junction bases with no gene match: 19. CDR3 sequence reads: CASSLRSGLAGAKVNEQYF. Here the CDR3 DNA reads TGTGCCAGCAGCCTTAGGAGTGGACTAGCGGGAGCGAAGGTCAACGAGCAGTACTTC.

This clonotype was observed many times. The CDR3 is CASSQDPGRRTDTQYF. As DNA, the CDR3 is TGTGCCAGCAGCCAAGATCCGGGCCGACGCACAGATACGCAGTATTTT. This chain uses TRBV4-2 with TRBJ2-3; D is ambiguous. This CDR3 spans 16 amino acids. Germline-derived CDR1 and CDR2 are LGHNA and YNFKEQ. Between the trimmed V and J ends, which lost 0 bases and 1 base, there was a span of 11 bases.

The table lists this clonotype with many counts. The chain joins TRBV10-2 to TRBJ2-7, with 10 bases fitting TRBD1. Germline CDR1 WSHSY, CDR2 SAAADI. The CDR3 loop spans 13 amino acids. V lost 5 bases, J lost 7 bases, and 5 bases stayed unmatched. The CDR3: CASSLGQGSEQYF. The CDR3 DNA sequence: TGCGCCAGCAGTTTGGGACAGGGGTCAGAGCAGTACTTC.

Many counts were recorded for this clonotype. This chain joins TRBV20-1 and TRBJ2-1, with a weak D call TRBD2 (6 bases). CDR3 length: 15 residues. V was pared by 6 bases and J by 0 bases, with 15 bases between. Per germline, CDR1 DFQATT and CDR2 SNEGSKA (reference sequence). CDR3 bases: TGCAGTGCCCCTCTAGCGACCAGCTCCTACAATGAGCAGTTCTTC. Translation gives CSAPLATSSYNEQFF.

The sample holds a few counts of this clonotype. V usage is TRBV6-2 or TRBV6-3 and J usage is TRBJ2-5; TRBD1 might be the D (6 bases). The CDR3 totals 15 residues. Germline CDR1 reads MNHEY; CDR2 reads SVGEGT. V was clipped by 6 bases and J by 1 base, with 15 bases between them. The DNA of the CDR3 is TGTGCCAGCAGCTCCCGGGACACCCGCCAAGAGACCCAGTACTTC. Translated: CASSSRDTRQETQYF.

This clonotype came up many times. V usage is TRBV6-2 or TRBV6-3 and J usage is TRBJ2-1; 9 bases match TRBD2. The CDR3 loop spans 15 amino acids. Looked up from germline, CDR1 is MNHEY and CDR2 is SVGEGT. Trimming took 6 bases from V and 0 from J; bases not matched to a gene: 3. The CDR3 loop is CASSPSGASYNEQFF. The CDR3 DNA reads as TGTGCCAGCAGCCCTAGCGGGGCCTCCTACAATGAGCAGTTCTTC.

This clonotype has only a few counts. A much larger clone is a single base away; this may be a read error. This chain connects TRBV7-8 to TRBJ2-1; possibly TRBD2 for D (6 bases). CDR3 length: 17 amino acids. Germline assignment: CDR1 SGHVS and CDR2 FQNEAQ. The CDR3 bases are TGTGCCAGCGGCTTAGCGCTTGGACTCGGGAGCTGGAATGAGCAGTTCTTC. Protein sequence: CASGLALGLGSWNEQFF. Drawing the rest from reference TRBV7-8 and TRBJ2-1, the complete variable domain is GAGVSQSPRYKVAKRGQDVALRCDPISGHVSLFWYQQALGQGPEFLTYFQNEAQLDKSGLPSDRFFAERPEGSVSTLKIQRTQQEDSAVYLCASGLALGLGSWNEQFFGPGTRLTVL.